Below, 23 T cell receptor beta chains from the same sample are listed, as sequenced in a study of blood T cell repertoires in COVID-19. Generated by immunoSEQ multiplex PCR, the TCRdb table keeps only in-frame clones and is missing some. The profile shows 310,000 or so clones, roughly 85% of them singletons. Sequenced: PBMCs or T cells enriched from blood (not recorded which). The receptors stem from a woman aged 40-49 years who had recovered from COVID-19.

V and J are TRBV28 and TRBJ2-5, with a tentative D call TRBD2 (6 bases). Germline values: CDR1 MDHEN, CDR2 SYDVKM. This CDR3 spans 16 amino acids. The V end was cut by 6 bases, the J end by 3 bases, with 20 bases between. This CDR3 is CASSKTTAGREETQYF. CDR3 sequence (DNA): TGTGCCAGCAGCAAAACGACAGCGGGCAGAGAAGAGACCCAGTACTTC. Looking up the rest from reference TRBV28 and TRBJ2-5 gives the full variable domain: DVKVTQSSRYLVKRTGEKVFLECVQDMDHENMFWYRQDPGLGLRLIYFSYDVKMKEKGDIPEGYSVSREKKERFSLILESASTNQTSMYLCASSKTTAGREETQYFGPGTRLLVL.

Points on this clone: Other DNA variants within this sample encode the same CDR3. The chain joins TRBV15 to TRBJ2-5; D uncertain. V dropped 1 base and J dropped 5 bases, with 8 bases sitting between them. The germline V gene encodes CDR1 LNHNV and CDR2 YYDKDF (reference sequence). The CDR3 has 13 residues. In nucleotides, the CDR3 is TGTGCCACCAGCAGAGGGCAAACGGAGACCCAGTACTTC. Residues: CATSRGQTETQYF. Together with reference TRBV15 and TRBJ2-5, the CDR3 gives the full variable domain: DAMVIQNPRYQVTQFGKPVTLSCSQTLNHNVMYWYQQKSSQAPKLLFHYYDKDFNNEADTPDNFQSRRPNTSFCFLDIRSPGLGDTAMYLCATSRGQTETQYFGPGTRLLVL.

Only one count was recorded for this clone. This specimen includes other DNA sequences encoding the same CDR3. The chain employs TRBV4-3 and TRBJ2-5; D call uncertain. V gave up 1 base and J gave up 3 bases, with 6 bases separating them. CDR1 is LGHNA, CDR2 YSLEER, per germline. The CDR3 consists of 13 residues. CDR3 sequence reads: CASSQGLEETQYF. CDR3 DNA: TGCGCCAGCAGCCAAGGGCTAGAAGAGACCCAGTACTTC.

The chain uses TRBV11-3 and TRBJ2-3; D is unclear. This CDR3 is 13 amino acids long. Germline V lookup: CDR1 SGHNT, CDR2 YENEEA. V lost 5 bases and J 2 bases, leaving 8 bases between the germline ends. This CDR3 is CASSPGPTDTQYF. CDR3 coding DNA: TGTGCCAGCAGCCCTGGGCCCACAGATACGCAGTATTTT.

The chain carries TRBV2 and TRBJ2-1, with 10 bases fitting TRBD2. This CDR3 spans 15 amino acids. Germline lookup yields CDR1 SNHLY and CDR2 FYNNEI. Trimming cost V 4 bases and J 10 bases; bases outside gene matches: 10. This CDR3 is CASSVGLAGVNEQFF. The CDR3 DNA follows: TGTGCCAGCAGTGTGGGGCTAGCGGGAGTCAACGAGCAGTTCTTC.

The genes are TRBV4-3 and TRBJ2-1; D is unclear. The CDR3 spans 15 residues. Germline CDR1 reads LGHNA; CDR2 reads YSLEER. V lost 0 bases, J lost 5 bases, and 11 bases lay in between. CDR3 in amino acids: CASSQDFNSNNEQFF. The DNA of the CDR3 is TGCGCCAGCAGCCAAGATTTCAACAGCAACAATGAGCAGTTCTTC.

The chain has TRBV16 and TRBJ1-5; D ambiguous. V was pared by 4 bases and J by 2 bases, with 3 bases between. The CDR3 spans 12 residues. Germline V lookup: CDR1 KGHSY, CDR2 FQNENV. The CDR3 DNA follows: TGTGCCAGCAGCCGAGGCAATCAGCCCCAGCATTTT. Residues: CASSRGNQPQHF.

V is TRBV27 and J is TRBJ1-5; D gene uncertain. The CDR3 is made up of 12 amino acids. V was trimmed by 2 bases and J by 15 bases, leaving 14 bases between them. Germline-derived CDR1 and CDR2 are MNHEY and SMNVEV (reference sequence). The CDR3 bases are TGTGCCAGCAGTTTACGGTGGAGGAATAGGCATTTT. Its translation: CASSLRWRNRHF.

The CDR3 DNA sequence: TGTGCCAGCAGTCCCGGGACATTGGAGTCACCCCTCCACTTT. Translation: CASSPGTLESPLHF. The chain combines TRBV2 with TRBJ1-6; D is perhaps TRBD1 (6 bases). V shed 5 bases and J shed 10 bases, with 15 bases lying between them. This CDR3 region has 14 residues. Germline V gene data show CDR1 as SNHLY and CDR2 as FYNNEI.

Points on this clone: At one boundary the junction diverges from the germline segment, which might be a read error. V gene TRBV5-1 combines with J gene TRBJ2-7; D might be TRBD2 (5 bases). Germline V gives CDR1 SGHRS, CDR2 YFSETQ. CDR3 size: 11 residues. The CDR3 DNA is TGCGCCAGCAGCTTGTCGTGGGAGCTCCGGTTC. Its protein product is CASSLSWELRF.

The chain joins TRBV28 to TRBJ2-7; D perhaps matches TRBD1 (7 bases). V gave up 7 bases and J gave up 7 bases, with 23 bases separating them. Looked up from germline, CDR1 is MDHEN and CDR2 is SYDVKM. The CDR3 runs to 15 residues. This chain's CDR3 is CASTQGGHAIREQYF. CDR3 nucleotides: TGTGCCAGCACCCAGGGGGGACACGCGATCCGGGAGCAGTACTTC.

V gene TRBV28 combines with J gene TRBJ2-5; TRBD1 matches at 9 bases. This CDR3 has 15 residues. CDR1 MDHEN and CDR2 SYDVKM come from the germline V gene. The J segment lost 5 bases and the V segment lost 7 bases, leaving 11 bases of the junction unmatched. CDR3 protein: CASKARDRDWETQYF. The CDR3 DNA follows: TGTGCCAGCAAGGCCCGGGACAGGGACTGGGAGACCCAGTACTTC.

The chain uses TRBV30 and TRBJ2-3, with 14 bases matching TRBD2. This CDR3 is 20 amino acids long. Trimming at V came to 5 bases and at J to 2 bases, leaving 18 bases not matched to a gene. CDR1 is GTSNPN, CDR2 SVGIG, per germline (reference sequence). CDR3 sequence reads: CAWGRGLGTSGSFYTDTQYF. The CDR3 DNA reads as TGTGCCTGGGGGAGGGGGCTCGGGACTAGCGGGAGTTTTTACACAGATACGCAGTATTTT.

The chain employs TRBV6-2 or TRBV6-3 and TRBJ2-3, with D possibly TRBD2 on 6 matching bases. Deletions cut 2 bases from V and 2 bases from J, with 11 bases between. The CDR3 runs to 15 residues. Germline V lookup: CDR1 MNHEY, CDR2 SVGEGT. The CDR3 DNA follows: TGTGCCAGCAGTTACGAAGCGGGTCCCACAGATACGCAGTATTTT. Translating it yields CASSYEAGPTDTQYF.

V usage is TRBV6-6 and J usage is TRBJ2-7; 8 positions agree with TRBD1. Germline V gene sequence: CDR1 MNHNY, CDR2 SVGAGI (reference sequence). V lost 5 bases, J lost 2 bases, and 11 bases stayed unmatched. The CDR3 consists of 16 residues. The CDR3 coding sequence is TGTGCCAGCAGTCAGCCGGGACAGGCGGAGGCCTACGAGCAGTACTTC. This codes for CASSQPGQAEAYEQYF.

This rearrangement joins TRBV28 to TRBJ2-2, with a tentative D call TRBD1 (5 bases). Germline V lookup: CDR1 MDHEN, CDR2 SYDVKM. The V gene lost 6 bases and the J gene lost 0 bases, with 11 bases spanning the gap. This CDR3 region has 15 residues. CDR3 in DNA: TGTGCCAGCAGACGGACACCAACGAACACCGGGGAGCTGTTTTTT. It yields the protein CASRRTPTNTGELFF.

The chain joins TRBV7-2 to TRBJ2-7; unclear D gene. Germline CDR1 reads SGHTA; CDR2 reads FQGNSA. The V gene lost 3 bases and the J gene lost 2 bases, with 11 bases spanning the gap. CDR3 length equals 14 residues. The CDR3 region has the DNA TGTGCCAGCAGCTTGCGGCGGAATGCCTACGAGCAGTACTTC. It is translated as CASSLRRNAYEQYF.

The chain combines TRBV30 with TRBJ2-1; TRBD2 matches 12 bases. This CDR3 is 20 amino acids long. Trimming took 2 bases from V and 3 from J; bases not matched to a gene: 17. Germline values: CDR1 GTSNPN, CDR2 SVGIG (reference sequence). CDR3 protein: CAWSFRGLAGGGPRYNEQFF. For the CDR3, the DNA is TGTGCCTGGAGTTTCCGGGGGCTAGCGGGAGGGGGTCCTCGCTACAATGAGCAGTTCTTC.

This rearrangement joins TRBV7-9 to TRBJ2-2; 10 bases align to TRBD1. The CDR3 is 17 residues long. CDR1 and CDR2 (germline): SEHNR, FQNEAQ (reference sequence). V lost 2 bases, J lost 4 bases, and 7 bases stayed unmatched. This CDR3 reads CASSLRSRDRGTGELFF. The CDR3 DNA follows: TGTGCCAGCAGCTTAAGAAGCCGGGACAGGGGCACCGGGGAGCTGTTTTTT.

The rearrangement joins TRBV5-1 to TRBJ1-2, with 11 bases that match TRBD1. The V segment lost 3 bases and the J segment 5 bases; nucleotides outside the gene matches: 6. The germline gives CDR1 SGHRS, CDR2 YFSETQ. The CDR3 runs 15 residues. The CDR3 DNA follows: TGCGCCAGCAGCTCTGGACAGGGGGCATGGTATGGCTACACCTTC. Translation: CASSSGQGAWYGYTF.

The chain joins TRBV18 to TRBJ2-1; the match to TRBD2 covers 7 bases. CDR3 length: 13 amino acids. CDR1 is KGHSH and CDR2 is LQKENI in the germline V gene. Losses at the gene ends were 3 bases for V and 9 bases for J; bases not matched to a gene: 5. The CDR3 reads CASSPIAGGEQFF. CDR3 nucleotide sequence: TGTGCCAGCTCACCTATAGCGGGTGGTGAGCAGTTCTTC.

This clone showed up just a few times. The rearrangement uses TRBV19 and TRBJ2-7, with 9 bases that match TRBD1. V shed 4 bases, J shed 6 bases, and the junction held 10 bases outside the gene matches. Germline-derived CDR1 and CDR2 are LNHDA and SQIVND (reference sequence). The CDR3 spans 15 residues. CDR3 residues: CASSRTGTGIGEQYF. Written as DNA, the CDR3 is TGTGCCAGTAGTAGGACCGGGACAGGGATCGGCGAGCAGTACTTC. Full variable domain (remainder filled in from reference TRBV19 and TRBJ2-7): DGGITQSPKYLFRKEGQNVTLSCEQNLNHDAMYWYRQDPGQGLRLIYYSQIVNDFQKGDIAEGYSVSREKKESFPLTVTSAQKNPTAFYLCASSRTGTGIGEQYFGPGTRLTVT.

CDR3 amino acids: CASSPPPGSSSYNEQFF. The CDR3 coding sequence is TGCGCCAGCAGCCCGCCACCCGGGAGTAGCTCCTACAATGAGCAGTTCTTC. The chain carries TRBV4-1 and TRBJ2-1; possible D gene TRBD2, 6 bases. V lost 4 bases and J 0 bases, leaving 16 bases between the germline ends. The germline CDR1 and CDR2 sequences are MGHRA and YSYEKL. The CDR3 spans 17 residues.